The sequence of this TCR beta chain was determined in a study of CD8+ T cells in alopecia areata. Reverse transcription of extracted RNA yielded cDNA, which provided the sequencing template. TCRdb keeps only in-frame clones here, not all; method: immunoSEQ multiplex PCR. The table shows approximately 180,000 clones, with 67% occurring only once. Germline lookup yields CDR1 MNHEY and CDR2 SMNVEV (reference sequence). This CDR3 is built from 13 residues. The J segment lost 4 bases and the V segment lost 3 bases, leaving 0 bases of the junction unmatched. This clone was found a few times. This chain connects TRBV27 to TRBJ2-1, with 7 bases lining up with TRBD2. This receptor was obtained from a human donor with alopecia areata. The specimen comprised CD8+ T cells sorted from blood, sampled at week 0. CDR3 sequence (DNA): TGTGCCAGCAGTTTGGGGGGGTACAATGAGCAGTTCTTC. Its translation: CASSLGGYNEQFF.